This T cell receptor (beta chain) was recorded in a study of sequential checkpoint blockade in melanoma. Profiled with immunoSEQ multiplex PCR; TCRdb holds only in-frame clones, not every one. There are roughly 1,800 clones in the sample; 15% to 20% occur only once, and roughly 10% lies in the top ten. Treatment of the sample: randomized to nivolumab then ipilimumab (arm A) or the reverse (arm B). This clone was detected only a few times. The CDR3 runs 17 residues. Trimming took off 10 bases at V and 5 bases at J, with 26 bases between the two ends. The V gene's germline CDR1 is MNHGY and CDR2 SAAAGT.

This chain joins TRBV6-8 and TRBJ1-4, with unresolved D. This specimen was tumor tissue (inferred from file names), taken from a patient given nivolumab and ipilimumab in sequence. The source of this sequence is a human donor with melanoma. The CDR3 loop reads CAKRSGPPRTENEKLFF. The CDR3 DNA reads as TGTGCCAAGAGAAGTGGTCCCCCCCGAACAGAGAATGAAAAACTGTTTTTT.